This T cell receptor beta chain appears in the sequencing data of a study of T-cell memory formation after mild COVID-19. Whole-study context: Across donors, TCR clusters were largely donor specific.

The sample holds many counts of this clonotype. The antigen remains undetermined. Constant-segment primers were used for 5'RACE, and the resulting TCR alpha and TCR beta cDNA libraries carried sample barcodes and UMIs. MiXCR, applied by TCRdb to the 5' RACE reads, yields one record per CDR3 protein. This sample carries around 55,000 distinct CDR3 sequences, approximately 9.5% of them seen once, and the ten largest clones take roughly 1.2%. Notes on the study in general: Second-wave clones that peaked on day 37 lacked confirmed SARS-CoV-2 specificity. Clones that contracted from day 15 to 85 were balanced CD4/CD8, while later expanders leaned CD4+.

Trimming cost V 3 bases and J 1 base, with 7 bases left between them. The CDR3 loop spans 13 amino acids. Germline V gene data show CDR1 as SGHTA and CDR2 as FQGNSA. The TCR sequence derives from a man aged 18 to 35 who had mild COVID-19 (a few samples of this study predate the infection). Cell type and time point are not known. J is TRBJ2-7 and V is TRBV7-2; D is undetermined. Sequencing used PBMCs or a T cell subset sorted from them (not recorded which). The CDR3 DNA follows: TGTGCCAGCAGCTTCGTGGAATCCTACGAGCAGTACTTC. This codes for CASSFVESYEQYF. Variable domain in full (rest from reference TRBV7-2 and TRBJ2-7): GAGVSQSPSNKVTEKGKDVELRCDPISGHTALYWYRQSLGQGLEFLIYFQGNSAPDKSGLPSDRFSAERTGGSVSTLTIQRTQQEDSAVYLCASSFVESYEQYFGPGTRLTVT.